This T cell receptor beta chain came from a study of sequential checkpoint blockade in melanoma. Study background: Randomization was 1:1 between first-line nivolumab→ipilimumab and ipilimumab→nivolumab. Each arm's sequence ended with maintenance nivolumab.

Between the trimmed V and J ends, which lost 3 bases and 1 base, there was a span of 6 bases. CDR1 and CDR2 (germline): PRHDT, FYEKMQ (reference sequence). The CDR3 consists of 13 residues. Profiling relied on immunoSEQ multiplex PCR, and the TCRdb table lists in-frame clones only, not all of them. The sample has around 15,000 clones, roughly 50% seen once. Sample treatment: randomized to nivolumab then ipilimumab (arm A) or the reverse (arm B). Live CD3+CD8+ CD19− CD56− cells were sorted from PBMCs. The sequence derives from a human donor with melanoma. This chain joins TRBV13 and TRBJ1-1, with D uncertain. The sample here was CD8+ T cells sorted from blood (inferred from file names), taken from a patient given nivolumab and ipilimumab in sequence. Here the CDR3 reads CASSLGENTEAFF. For the CDR3, the DNA is TGTGCCAGCAGCTTGGGCGAGAACACTGAAGCTTTCTTT.